This T cell receptor beta chain originates from a study of neurological immune-mediated disorders (dated by TCRdb to between 2018 and 2021). Notes on the research overall: Peripheral blood TCR-beta repertoires from HTLV-I-associated myelopathy (HAM/TSP) patients, multiple sclerosis patients and healthy controls were compared by UMI-based sequencing. Longitudinal samples, technical triplicates and paired sorted CD4+ and CD8+ T-cell subsets, alongside PBMC samples, were included among the 90 to 130 TCR-beta libraries. Of the approximately 65 subjects in the cohort, roughly 14 were HAM/TSP patients, approximately 35 were multiple sclerosis patients, and 20 were healthy controls.

From a lookup of the germline V gene (reference sequence), CDR1 and CDR2 are SGHKS and YYEKEE. The CDR3 has 16 amino acids, counting the end cysteine and phenylalanine. Only the CDR3 DNA is retained, 48 bases long and in frame from the first base. Relative to germline, V is missing 4 bases and J is missing 3 bases, with 6 bases of the junction outside any gene match. To synthesize cDNA, template-switch 5'RACE was performed with a primer carrying a 10-nucleotide random unique molecular identifier so that each TCR transcript was tagged. Every sequencing run yielded over 180 million TCR-beta sequences covering 15-18 subjects. The RNeasy kit was used to extract total RNA. Using the KAPA Real-time Library Amplification kit, TCR-beta VDJ regions were amplified with primers for the TCR constant region and the 5'RACE anchor. Sample indexes and Illumina adaptors were added in a first PCR, after which library yield was increased in a second PCR. After purification with Ampure beads, the TCR product of roughly 650 bp was size-selected on a 2% E-gel SizeSelection system. Before pooling, libraries had their quality checked on a Bioanalyzer, their concentration measured with Qubit, and their quantity determined with the Kapa Library Quantification kit. Libraries were sequenced paired-end 2 x 150 bp on an Illumina HiSeq 2500. To increase sequence diversity, about 23-30% phiX was spiked into each library pool. The source study handled its data this way. The UMI-based MiGEC pipeline processed quality-filtered reads and removed over 75% of raw TCR sequences during error correction. VDJ genes were aligned to IMGT germline references, and clonotypes were defined by unique CDR3 amino acid sequence plus V-J genes. Clonal expansion, Shannon diversity and CDR3 relatedness (CalcPairwiseDistances, ClusterSamples) were evaluated with VDJtools, and phylogenetic trees were built with CLCbio workbench. A clone was classed as expanded if it had 8 or more unique UMIs, a cutoff based on coefficient-of-variation modelling across technical triplicates. Through fastp at Q25 and MiXCR, TCRdb rebuilt clones from the public reads, retaining in-frame beta chains. Records with the same CDR3 protein are collapsed into one entry carrying the most frequent genes and DNA. The V and J calls here are based on TCRdb, not the publication. This sample gives roughly 56,000 distinct CDR3 sequences in total; 10% to 12% of them show up just once. The ten largest clones capture 1.5% to 2% of the sample.

Healthy controls were blood bank volunteers in Maryland, USA. Unsorted PBMC libraries were generated from 2 million PBMCs stored in RNAlater at -80 °C until RNA extraction. Peripheral blood underwent Ficoll-Hypaque density gradient centrifugation to isolate PBMCs, which were then cryopreserved in liquid nitrogen. General findings and caveats noted by the study authors: TCR clonal expansion was highest in HAM/TSP patients and lowest in MS patients, with MS patients falling below even healthy controls. Across subjects, expanded clones never shared an identical CDR3 amino acid sequence, which suggests that the TCR-beta repertoires in every group were private.

This clonotype occurred many times. Its antigen remains undetermined. Base qualities were left out, and no much larger clone turns up one base away. Input material: PBMCs. This clonotype was obtained from a man in his 60s in good health. This receptor chain uses TRBV5-5 and TRBJ2-6; TRBD1 fits 8 bases in the junction. CDR3 sequence: CASSLQGAGGANVLTF. Here is the DNA: TGTGCCAGCAGCCTTCAGGGGGCGGGTGGGGCCAACGTCCTGACTTTC.